What follows describes a single T cell receptor (beta chain). Its cognate antigen is unknown. This entry comes from a study of shared clonotypes between healthy human individuals. Generated by immunoSEQ multiplex PCR, the TCRdb table keeps only in-frame clones and is missing some. The table shows millions of clones, with 93% occurring only once. Germline V lookup: CDR1 MGHDK, CDR2 SYGVNS. The CDR3 spans 14 residues. Trimming took 7 bases from V and 2 from J, leaving 11 bases between them. Both subsets, CD45RA+ naive and CD45RA-negative memory, were split from the CD4+ cells. Notes on the study in general: Around 5.4% of naive CD4 clonotypes were common to several donors. Naive subsets tended to show greater estimated richness than memory subsets.

This clonotype originated in a man aged 18 to 30 in good health. Some clones in this sample may be carry-over from other donors' samples. The sequencing input was naive CD4+ T cells from PBMCs. Documented subset: CD45RA+ positively selected. The chain joins TRBV25-1 to TRBJ2-2, with a tentative D call TRBD2 (5 bases). The CDR3 protein is CASIGGQNTGELFF. DNA of the CDR3: TGTGCCAGCATCGGCGGGCAAAACACCGGGGAGCTGTTTTTT.